The rows below give T cell receptor beta chains drawn from one sample of a study of cytomegalovirus exposure and HLA in healthy donors. This table comes from immunoSEQ multiplex PCR, and its TCRdb copy is limited to in-frame clones, with some not included. The sample lists roughly 200,000 clones, approximately 86% occurring once. Sample: PBMCs. These receptors were collected from a man aged 25 to 45 in good health and CMV-seropositive. CDR3s include the opening cysteine and the closing phenylalanine or tryptophan. A D gene is named only where the DNA matches it firmly. Only part of the rows carry a size: once, few, many, or a class if the clone is expanded.

clone_size: -; v_call: TRBV27; j_call: TRBJ2-1; d_call: -; cdr3_nt: TGTGCCAGCAGTACGGGGACCAGATCCTTGGGGGAGCAGTTCTTC; cdr3_aa: CASSTGTRSLGEQFF
clone_size: -; v_call: TRBV15; j_call: TRBJ1-5; d_call: -; cdr3_nt: TGTGCCACCAGCAGTCCCTCGGACAGCAATCAGCCCCAGCATTTT; cdr3_aa: CATSSPSDSNQPQHF
clone_size: -; v_call: TRBV7-9; j_call: TRBJ2-3; d_call: TRBD2; cdr3_nt: TGTGCCAGCAGCCCTACTAGCGACACAGATACGCAGTATTTT; cdr3_aa: CASSPTSDTDTQYF
clone_size: once; v_call: TRBV19; j_call: TRBJ1-2; d_call: -; cdr3_nt: TGTGCCAGTGGTGGTTTGGTACCCTCCTCTACTGGCTACACCTTC; cdr3_aa: CASGGLVPSSTGYTF
clone_size: -; v_call: TRBV6-5; j_call: TRBJ2-7; d_call: -; cdr3_nt: TGTGCCGGGACTGAAAGCTCCTACGAGCAGTACTTC; cdr3_aa: CAGTESSYEQYF
clone_size: once; v_call: TRBV5-1; j_call: TRBJ1-5; d_call: -; cdr3_nt: TGCGCCAGCAGCTTGGAACAGGGAAGTAAGCCCCAGCATTTT; cdr3_aa: CASSLEQGSKPQHF
clone_size: -; v_call: TRBV5-6; j_call: TRBJ1-1; d_call: -; cdr3_nt: TGTGCCAGCAACTCGGTCGGGAACACTGAAGCTTTCTTT; cdr3_aa: CASNSVGNTEAFF
clone_size: -; v_call: TRBV6-1; j_call: TRBJ1-2; d_call: -; cdr3_nt: TGTGCCAGCAGTGAAGGATATCGAGGGGACGGTTTTGAGGACTACACCTTC; cdr3_aa: CASSEGYRGDGFEDYTF
clone_size: once; v_call: TRBV5-1; j_call: TRBJ2-5; d_call: TRBD2; cdr3_nt: TGCGCCAGCAGTCAACCGGATGGTAGCGGGAGTGGTGAGACCCAGTACTTC; cdr3_aa: CASSQPDGSGSGETQYF
clone_size: -; v_call: TRBV5-1; j_call: TRBJ2-1; d_call: -; cdr3_nt: TGCGCCAGCAGCTTGGCCGACGGGTTTTACAATGAGCAGTTCTTC; cdr3_aa: CASSLADGFYNEQFF
clone_size: -; v_call: TRBV4-1; j_call: TRBJ2-5; d_call: -; cdr3_nt: TGCGCCAGCAGCCAAGGACCGTTACAGATGGAGACCCAGTACTTC; cdr3_aa: CASSQGPLQMETQYF
clone_size: -; v_call: TRBV5-6; j_call: TRBJ2-2; d_call: TRBD1; cdr3_nt: TGTGCCAGCAGCTTACCCGGGACAGGGTATACCGGGGAGCTGTTTTTT; cdr3_aa: CASSLPGTGYTGELFF
clone_size: -; v_call: TRBV6-5; j_call: TRBJ1-2; d_call: -; cdr3_nt: TGTGCCAGCAGTTACCCGCCAGGGGCCAGCAACTATGGCTACACCTTC; cdr3_aa: CASSYPPGASNYGYTF
clone_size: -; v_call: TRBV7-2; j_call: TRBJ1-5; d_call: -; cdr3_nt: TGTGCCAGCAGCCAGGGTAACACTGGTCAGCCCCAGCATTTT; cdr3_aa: CASSQGNTGQPQHF
clone_size: -; v_call: TRBV29-1; j_call: TRBJ2-3; d_call: -; cdr3_nt: TGCAGCGTGTGGGGAGTCGGAACTAGCACAGATACGCAGTATTTT; cdr3_aa: CSVWGVGTSTDTQYF
clone_size: -; v_call: TRBV25-1; j_call: TRBJ2-5; d_call: TRBD2; cdr3_nt: TGTGCCAGCAGTGAATATCTGGGGGAGGGCCGGGAGACCCAGTACTTC; cdr3_aa: CASSEYLGEGRETQYF
clone_size: -; v_call: TRBV4-1; j_call: TRBJ1-5; d_call: -; cdr3_nt: TGCGCCAGCAGCCTGGACCTTGATCAGCCCCAGCATTTT; cdr3_aa: CASSLDLDQPQHF